Shown below are 21 T cell receptor beta chains from a single sample sequenced in a study of CD8 T cells in Susac syndrome. RNA in amounts of 0.5 to 1 ug was reverse transcribed with random hexamers. TCRdb reprocessed the immunoSEQ multiplex PCR reads with MiXCR, giving one entry per CDR3 protein. Among some 160,000 distinct CDR3 sequences listed, 94% were seen once. Material: CD4+ T cells from PBMCs. The receptors originated from a human donor with Susac syndrome.

The V and J genes are TRBV5-1 and TRBJ2-7; D is perhaps TRBD1 (5 bases). There are 13 residues in the CDR3. V was clipped by 2 bases and J by 7 bases, with 13 bases between them. In germline, CDR1 is SGHRS, CDR2 YFSETQ. The CDR3 sequence: CASSFSGSREQYF. In nucleotides, the CDR3 is TGCGCCAGCAGCTTTTCAGGGTCTCGGGAGCAGTACTTC. The whole variable domain, remainder taken from reference TRBV5-1 and TRBJ2-7, is KAGVTQTPRYLIKTRGQQVTLSCSPISGHRSVSWYQQTPGQGLQFLFEYFSETQRNKGNFPGRFSGRQFSNSRSEMNVSTLELGDSALYLCASSFSGSREQYFGPGTRLTVT.

The chain couples TRBV20-1 to TRBJ2-5, with TRBD2 identical over 8 bases. CDR3 size: 15 residues. The ends lost 5 bases at V and 2 bases at J; junction bases unmatched: 10. Germline V CDR1 and CDR2: DFQATT, SNEGSKA (reference sequence). This chain's CDR3 is CSAAPAGGAQETQYF. CDR3 DNA: TGCAGTGCTGCCCCGGCGGGGGGCGCGCAAGAGACCCAGTACTTC.

The chain links TRBV29-1 to TRBJ2-7; D may be TRBD1 or TRBD2 (5 bases each). The V end lost 3 bases, the J end lost 7 bases, and 13 bases lay between the germline ends. CDR1 is SQVTM, CDR2 ANQGSEA, per germline. CDR3 length equals 12 residues. CDR3 loop: CSVEGREREQYF. The DNA of the CDR3 is TGCAGCGTTGAGGGCAGGGAGAGGGAGCAGTACTTC.

The genes are TRBV29-1 and TRBJ2-7; D might be TRBD1 or TRBD2, each matching 5 bases. The CDR3 runs to 13 residues. CDR1 is SQVTM and CDR2 is ANQGSEA in the germline V gene. V lost 7 bases to trimming and J lost 4 bases, with 17 bases between them. In nucleotides, the CDR3 is TGCAGCGCCATGGGGCAGGACTTTTACGAGCAGTACTTC. The encoded protein is CSAMGQDFYEQYF.

The chain employs TRBV3-1 and TRBJ1-1; tentative D call: TRBD1 (5 bases). Germline V gene sequence: CDR1 LGHDT, CDR2 YNNKEL (reference sequence). Trimming took off 3 bases at V and 5 bases at J, with 10 bases between the two ends. This CDR3 has 13 amino acids. In DNA, the CDR3 is TGTGCCAGCAGCCAGGGGCCTCGGACTGAAGCTTTCTTT. Its translation: CASSQGPRTEAFF.

The gene calls are TRBV20-1 and TRBJ2-7; the match to TRBD1 covers 9 bases. The CDR3 extends over 14 amino acids. V dropped 3 bases and J dropped 6; count of bases not matched to a gene: 9. Germline V gene data show CDR1 as DFQATT and CDR2 as SNEGSKA (reference sequence). The CDR3 here is CSASPGQGVFEQYF. For the CDR3, the DNA is TGCAGTGCTAGCCCGGGACAGGGAGTGTTCGAGCAGTACTTC.

The J gene is TRBJ2-7, the V gene TRBV6-5, with TRBD1 matching 10 bases. The trim removed 6 bases at V and 13 bases at J, leaving 15 bases unmatched. The germline gives CDR1 MNHEY, CDR2 SVGAGI. CDR3 length: 14 residues. The CDR3 nucleotides read TGTGCCAGCAGAGCCCCCGGGACAGGGGATTCAGAATACTTC. It specifies CASRAPGTGDSEYF.

The V gene is TRBV28, the J gene TRBJ1-2, with 9 nucleotides matching TRBD1. Germline trimming cut 4 bases from V and 4 bases from J; bases unmatched to any gene: 1. CDR1 is MDHEN, CDR2 SYDVKM, per germline. CDR3 size: 13 residues. The CDR3 DNA is TGTGCCAGCAGTTCGACAGGGGGCTATGGCTACACCTTC. Translating it yields CASSSTGGYGYTF.

This clonotype was detected only a few times. The rearrangement links TRBV6-2 or TRBV6-3 to TRBJ2-7; TRBD1 aligns across 8 bases. V dropped 4 bases and J dropped 2; count of bases not matched to a gene: 4. The CDR3 spans 14 residues. Germline-derived CDR1 and CDR2 are MNHEY and SVGEGT. The CDR3 sequence: CASSLGTGPYEQYF. The CDR3 DNA is TGTGCCAGCAGTTTAGGGACAGGACCCTACGAGCAGTACTTC.

The chain recombines TRBV30 with TRBJ1-5; the match to TRBD1 covers 8 bases. Germline trimming cut 3 bases from V and 5 bases from J; bases unmatched to any gene: 9. CDR3 size: 15 residues. Germline CDR1 reads GTSNPN; CDR2 reads SVGIG (reference sequence). DNA of the CDR3: TGTGCCTGGAGATCGGGGGACAGGTTCTATCAGCCCCAGCATTTT. It codes for CAWRSGDRFYQPQHF.

J is TRBJ1-2 and V is TRBV30; possible D gene TRBD1, 5 bases. The CDR3 extends over 12 amino acids. CDR1 and CDR2 (germline): GTSNPN, SVGIG (reference sequence). With 3 bases removed from V and 8 bases from J, the gap between germline ends came to 13 bases. CDR3 sequence reads: CAWSAGSGGYTF. In DNA, the CDR3 is TGTGCCTGGAGCGCGGGATCAGGGGGCTACACCTTC.

The chain is built from TRBV11-2 and TRBJ2-2; no reliable D call. Germline CDR1 is SGHAT and CDR2 is FQNNGV. The V end was cut by 3 bases, the J end by 4 bases, with 15 bases between. This CDR3 is 16 amino acids long. CDR3 in amino acids: CASSFGRLRSTGELFF. CDR3 sequence (DNA): TGTGCCAGCAGCTTCGGACGCCTCCGGAGCACCGGGGAGCTGTTTTTT.

The rearrangement uses TRBV5-1 and TRBJ1-2, with TRBD1 as a possible D gene (5 bases). Deletions cut 9 bases from V and 8 bases from J, with 26 bases between. Germline V gene sequence: CDR1 SGHRS, CDR2 YFSETQ. The CDR3 length is 15 residues. This CDR3 reads CATSLTGTAKEGYTF. For the CDR3, the DNA is TGCGCCACCTCGCTGACCGGGACGGCTAAAGAGGGCTACACCTTC.

The chain couples TRBV5-6 to TRBJ1-6; D call uncertain. Germline CDR1 SGHDT, CDR2 YYEEEE. This CDR3 is 15 amino acids long. Trimming left V 4 bases short and J 2 bases short, with 10 bases between. In nucleotides, the CDR3 is TGTGCCAGCAGCCGAGGACCTACCTATAATTCACCCCTCCACTTT. Protein sequence: CASSRGPTYNSPLHF.

This clonotype was recorded once. The chain carries TRBV29-1 and TRBJ2-3; 7 positions match TRBD2. The CDR3 consists of 12 residues. V shed 7 bases and J 1 base; nucleotides not matched to a gene: 2. Germline V gene data show CDR1 as SQVTM and CDR2 as ANQGSEA. CDR3 residues: CSGEGGTDTQYF. As DNA, the CDR3 is TGCAGCGGGGAGGGCGGCACAGATACGCAGTATTTT.

This chain connects TRBV6-5 to TRBJ1-2; TRBD1 is a possible D gene (6 bases). CDR1 and CDR2 from the germline V gene are MNHEY and SVGAGI. The CDR3 consists of 12 residues. Trimming removed 6 bases from V and 5 bases from J, with 10 bases in between. CDR3 residues: CASSPGTYGYTF. CDR3 sequence (DNA): TGTGCCAGCAGCCCCGGGACATATGGCTACACCTTC.

CDR3 nucleotide sequence: TGTGCCAGCACCAGCGGGACAGGACTAGCCAAAAACATTCAGTACTTC. The encoded protein is CASTSGTGLAKNIQYF. The chain couples TRBV6-1 to TRBJ2-4; a possible D gene is TRBD1 (8 bases). The CDR3 contains 16 residues. V dropped 7 bases and J dropped 0 bases, with 16 bases sitting between them. Germline-derived CDR1 and CDR2 are MNHNS and SASEGT.

The V call is TRBV19, the J call TRBJ1-1; maybe TRBD1 (5 bases). Germline values: CDR1 LNHDA, CDR2 SQIVND (reference sequence). V gave up 10 bases and J gave up 1 base, with 13 bases separating them. This CDR3 is built from 13 residues. CDR3 in amino acids: CATAPTANTEAFF. DNA for the CDR3: TGTGCCACGGCCCCGACAGCGAACACTGAAGCTTTCTTT.

This clonotype appeared a single time. This chain connects TRBV20-1 to TRBJ2-1; 11 bases map to TRBD2. With V trimmed by 0 bases and J by 3 bases, 1 base remained unmatched. Germline CDR1 reads DFQATT; CDR2 reads SNEGSKA (reference sequence). The CDR3 totals 15 residues. CDR3 DNA: TGCAGTGCTAGAGAACTAGCGGGGGACTACAATGAGCAGTTCTTC. Amino acids: CSARELAGDYNEQFF.

The V call is TRBV5-4, the J call TRBJ2-5; 7 bases agree with TRBD2. Germline CDR1 is SGHNT and CDR2 is YYREEE (reference sequence). The CDR3 extends over 15 amino acids. The V gene end was trimmed by 1 base and the J gene end by 3 bases; junction bases not matched to a gene: 6. The CDR3 here is CASSLWGGVKETQYF. The DNA for the CDR3 is TGTGCCAGCAGCTTGTGGGGGGGGGTAAAAGAGACCCAGTACTTC.

This rearrangement joins TRBV7-9 to TRBJ2-5; 7 bases match TRBD1. The V and J ends lost 8 bases and 5 bases, in that order; junction bases with no gene match: 11. In germline, CDR1 is SEHNR, CDR2 FQNEAQ (reference sequence). The CDR3 covers 14 residues. CDR3 bases: TGTGCCAGCCGCCTGATAGGGGGCGGCGAGACCCAGTACTTC. It codes for CASRLIGGGETQYF. Looking up the rest from reference TRBV7-9 and TRBJ2-5 gives the full variable domain: DTGVSQNPRHKITKRGQNVTFRCDPISEHNRLYWYRQTLGQGPEFLTYFQNEAQLEKSRLLSDRFSAERPKGSFSTLEIQRTEQGDSAMYLCASRLIGGGETQYFGPGTRLLVL.